Below, 14 T cell receptor beta chains from the same sample are listed, as sequenced in a study of blood T cell repertoires in COVID-19. Sequenced by immunoSEQ multiplex PCR; TCRdb stores in-frame clones only, minus some. The repertoire holds about 250,000 clones, 80% to 85% seen once, with roughly 14% in the top ten. What was sequenced was peripheral blood. The receptor set was obtained from a person aged 70 to 79 with COVID-19, enrolled during active disease.

The chain recombines TRBV10-3 with TRBJ2-5; tentative D call: TRBD2 (5 bases). CDR1 and CDR2 (germline): ENHRY, SYGVKD. V lost 6 bases, J lost 1 base, and 6 bases lay in between. The CDR3 spans 12 residues. CDR3 in DNA: TGTGCCATCAGCGGGGTCCAAGAGACCCAGTACTTC. Protein: CAISGVQETQYF.

The J gene is TRBJ2-3, the V gene TRBV14, with D tentatively TRBD1 (5 bases). This CDR3 spans 18 amino acids. In germline, CDR1 is SGHDN, CDR2 FVKESK. Trimming pared 0 bases from V and 2 bases from J, leaving 18 bases between. The CDR3 here is CASSQDSPREITTDTQYF. DNA of the CDR3: TGTGCCAGCAGCCAAGATTCTCCCAGGGAAATCACCACAGATACGCAGTATTTT. Together with reference TRBV14 and TRBJ2-3, the CDR3 gives the full variable domain: EAGVTQFPSHSVIEKGQTVTLRCDPISGHDNLYWYRRVMGKEIKFLLHFVKESKQDESGMPNNRFLAERTGGTYSTLKVQPAELEDSGVYFCASSQDSPREITTDTQYFGPGTRLTVL.

The chain couples TRBV5-6 to TRBJ2-1, with D perhaps matching TRBD1 (6 bases). This CDR3 region has 16 residues. Deletions cut 2 bases from V and 2 bases from J, with 14 bases between. CDR1 and CDR2 from the germline V gene are SGHDT and YYEEEE. DNA of the CDR3: TGTGCCAGCAGCTTCTCCTGGGGGCGCACCTACAATGAGCAGTTCTTC. Protein product: CASSFSWGRTYNEQFF.

This sequence joins TRBV5-1 and TRBJ1-1; D is unresolved. The V end lost 7 bases, the J end lost 1 base, and 11 bases lay between the germline ends. Germline V lookup: CDR1 SGHRS, CDR2 YFSETQ. This CDR3 contains 13 residues. CDR3 loop: CASANLGNTEAFF. As DNA, the CDR3 is TGCGCCAGCGCGAACCTCGGGAACACTGAAGCTTTCTTT. Full variable domain (remainder filled in from reference TRBV5-1 and TRBJ1-1): KAGVTQTPRYLIKTRGQQVTLSCSPISGHRSVSWYQQTPGQGLQFLFEYFSETQRNKGNFPGRFSGRQFSNSRSEMNVSTLELGDSALYLCASANLGNTEAFFGQGTRLTVV.

The J gene is TRBJ1-6, the V gene TRBV2; D is undetermined. Looked up from germline, CDR1 is SNHLY and CDR2 is FYNNEI. The CDR3 runs 16 residues. Trimming cost V 2 bases and J 8 bases, with 16 bases left between them. CDR3 sequence reads: CASSESLTGTYSPLHF. CDR3 DNA: TGTGCCAGCAGTGAATCGCTGACGGGAACGTATTCACCCCTCCACTTT.

The gene calls are TRBV5-6 and TRBJ2-7; TRBD1 matches 10 bases. The CDR3 length is 13 residues. Germline V CDR1 and CDR2: SGHDT, YYEEEE. J lost 9 bases, V lost 1 base, and 4 bases had no gene match. CDR3 in DNA: TGTGCCAGCAGCTTGTCGACAGGGGGCGGGCAGTACTTC. It codes for CASSLSTGGGQYF.

This chain connects TRBV5-1 to TRBJ1-6; a weak D match, TRBD1 (6 bases). Trimming cost V 4 bases and J 6 bases, with 11 bases left between them. The CDR3 totals 14 residues. The V gene's germline CDR1 is SGHRS and CDR2 YFSETQ. The CDR3 sequence is CASSQGWGNSPLHF. DNA of the CDR3: TGCGCCAGCAGCCAGGGGTGGGGTAATTCACCCCTCCACTTT.

There are many counts of this clone. The chain uses TRBV27 and TRBJ1-5; D might be TRBD1 (5 bases). The V gene lost 5 bases and the J gene lost 5 bases, with 10 bases spanning the gap. The V gene's germline CDR1 is MNHEY and CDR2 SMNVEV (reference sequence). The CDR3 is 13 residues long. This chain's CDR3 is CASSKGVDQPQHF. The CDR3, as DNA: TGTGCCAGCAGTAAAGGGGTCGATCAGCCCCAGCATTTT.

The V and J genes are TRBV11-2 and TRBJ2-5; 9 bases are shared with TRBD1. The V segment lost 5 bases and the J segment 5 bases; nucleotides outside the gene matches: 3. From germline, CDR1 is SGHAT and CDR2 FQNNGV. The CDR3 totals 13 residues. The CDR3 here is CASSPGQGETQYF. As DNA, the CDR3 is TGTGCCAGCAGCCCGGGACAGGGTGAGACCCAGTACTTC. Variable domain in full (rest from reference TRBV11-2 and TRBJ2-5): EAGVAQSPRYKIIEKRQSVAFWCNPISGHATLYWYQQILGQGPKLLIQFQNNGVVDDSQLPKDRFSAERLKGVDSTLKIQPAKLEDSAVYLCASSPGQGETQYFGPGTRLLVL.

CDR3 sequence (DNA): TGTGCCAGCAGCCCCCGCGACAGGTGGTTTGGCTACACCTTC. Residues: CASSPRDRWFGYTF. V usage is TRBV14 and J usage is TRBJ1-2, with D maybe TRBD1 (6 bases). Deletions cut 4 bases from V and 7 bases from J, with 16 bases between. From germline, CDR1 is SGHDN and CDR2 FVKESK. The CDR3 totals 14 residues.

V is TRBV7-2 and J is TRBJ2-1, with 10 positions matching TRBD2. After removal of 2 bases from V and 3 bases from J, the junction contained 7 bases not matched to a gene. The length of the CDR3 is 17 residues. Germline loops: CDR1 SGHTA, CDR2 FQGNSA. CDR3 in amino acids: CASSLLRTSGFYNEQFF. CDR3 DNA sequence: TGTGCCAGCAGCTTACTGAGGACTAGCGGATTCTACAATGAGCAGTTCTTC.

This clone appeared a single time. V gene TRBV3-1 (or the pseudogene TRBV3-2) combines with J gene TRBJ2-5; 10 bases match TRBD2. The CDR3 sequence is 15 residues long. Trimming at V came to 1 base and at J to 7 bases, leaving 6 bases not matched to a gene. Germline lookup yields CDR1 LGHDT and CDR2 YNNKEL (reference sequence). The CDR3, as DNA: TGTGCCAGCAGCCAAGGGGCTAGCGGGGGACTGACCCAGTACTTC. This gives the protein CASSQGASGGLTQYF.

The chain couples TRBV6-5 to TRBJ2-5; 9 bases line up with TRBD1. V gave up 6 bases and J gave up 5 bases; unmatched junction bases: 10. Germline values: CDR1 MNHEY, CDR2 SVGAGI. This CDR3 is 15 amino acids long. The DNA for the CDR3 is TGTGCCAGCAGAAGGGACAGGGTGGCCCGGGAGACCCAGTACTTC. This encodes CASRRDRVARETQYF.

The CDR3 DNA follows: TGTGCCAGCAATGGGGGGTATGCCGGGGAGCTGTTTTTT. Translated, it gives CASNGGYAGELFF. This rearrangement joins TRBV28 to TRBJ2-2; D is possibly TRBD2 (6 bases). V gave up 7 bases and J gave up 6 bases, with 12 bases separating them. In germline, CDR1 is MDHEN, CDR2 SYDVKM. The CDR3 length is 13 residues.